The 8 T cell receptor beta chains below all came from one sample that was sequenced in a study of CD8 T cells in ankylosing spondylitis. Via MiXCR, TCRdb re-called the 5' RACE reads, giving one row per CDR3 protein. The repertoire consists of under 170,000 distinct CDR3 sequences, with around two fifths occurring once and the leading ten covering around 15%. What was sequenced was synovial fluid, either unsorted or a sorted T cell fraction (not recorded which). Receptor source: a male donor with ankylosing spondylitis.

The CDR3 spells CASSQEQREGSYEQYF. CDR3 DNA sequence: TGCGCCAGCAGCCAAGAACAGCGGGAGGGTTCCTACGAGCAGTACTTC. The chain joins TRBV4-3 to TRBJ2-7; the match to TRBD2 covers 10 bases. The V gene's germline CDR1 is LGHNA and CDR2 YSLEER. V lost 0 bases and J lost 1; bases outside the gene matches: 3. The CDR3 contains 16 residues.

V is TRBV7-3 and J is TRBJ2-2; D not certain. Trimming removed 3 bases from V and 3 bases from J, with 8 bases in between. Per germline, CDR1 SGHTA and CDR2 FQGTGA. The CDR3 spans 14 residues. CDR3 in amino acids: CASSFLGDTGELFF. CDR3 DNA: TGTGCCAGCAGCTTCCTCGGCGACACCGGGGAGCTGTTTTTT.

The rearrangement joins TRBV12-3 or TRBV12-4 to TRBJ2-5; 9 nucleotides agree with TRBD2. CDR3 length: 13 amino acids. J gave up 5 bases and V 2 bases, and 0 bases lay outside the gene matches. The CDR3 DNA sequence: TGTGCCAGCAGTTTAACTAGCGGGGAGACCCAGTACTTC. Translation: CASSLTSGETQYF.

The rearrangement uses TRBV2 and TRBJ2-7; TRBD2 matches at 7 bases. J gave up 5 bases and V 3 bases, and 10 bases lay outside the gene matches. The CDR3 extends over 15 amino acids. Germline V gene data show CDR1 as SNHLY and CDR2 as FYNNEI. The CDR3 reads CASSDASGGGNEQYF. The DNA of the CDR3 is TGTGCCAGCAGTGATGCTAGCGGAGGAGGTAACGAGCAGTACTTC.

V gene TRBV7-9 combines with J gene TRBJ1-1; possible D gene TRBD1, 6 bases. The CDR3 loop spans 15 amino acids. V lost 4 bases to trimming and J lost 3 bases, with 15 bases between them. Germline V gene lookup returns CDR1 SEHNR and CDR2 FQNEAQ (reference sequence). The chain's CDR3 is CASSSNRGADTEAFF. CDR3 DNA sequence: TGTGCCAGCAGCTCCAACCGGGGGGCGGACACTGAAGCTTTCTTT.

This clonotype was seen only a few times. The chain carries TRBV4-3 and TRBJ2-5, with D unclear. CDR1 and CDR2 (germline): LGHNA, YSLEER. The V gene lost 0 bases and the J gene lost 2 bases, with 10 bases spanning the gap. The CDR3 has 15 residues. The CDR3 region has the DNA TGCGCCAGCAGCCAAGATGGGCATCGACAAGAGACCCAGTACTTC. This gives the protein CASSQDGHRQETQYF.

The rearrangement links TRBV6-5 to TRBJ2-2; no clear D gene. The CDR3 contains 17 residues. Trimming removed 0 bases at V and 4 bases at J, with 15 bases between. From germline, CDR1 is MNHEY and CDR2 SVGAGI. Here the CDR3 DNA reads TGTGCCAGCAGTTACTCGATCCGGGTAGGAACCACCGGGGAGCTGTTTTTT. Protein product: CASSYSIRVGTTGELFF.

V gene TRBV18 combines with J gene TRBJ2-1; D is undetermined. The germline CDR1 and CDR2 sequences are KGHSH and LQKENI. CDR3 length: 13 amino acids. Trimming removed 3 bases at V and 8 bases at J, with 11 bases between. The DNA for the CDR3 is TGTGCCAGCTCACCGCCAGATTTCTATGAGCAGTTCTTC. Residues: CASSPPDFYEQFF.